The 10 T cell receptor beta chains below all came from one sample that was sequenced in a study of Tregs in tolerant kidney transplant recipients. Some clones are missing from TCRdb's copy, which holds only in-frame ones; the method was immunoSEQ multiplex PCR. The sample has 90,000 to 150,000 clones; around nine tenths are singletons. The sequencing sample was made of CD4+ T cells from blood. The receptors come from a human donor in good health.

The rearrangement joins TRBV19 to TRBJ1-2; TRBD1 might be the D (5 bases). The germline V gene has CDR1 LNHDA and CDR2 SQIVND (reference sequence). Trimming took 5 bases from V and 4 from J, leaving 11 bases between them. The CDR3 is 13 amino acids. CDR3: CASSVTEFYGYTF. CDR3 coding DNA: TGTGCCAGTAGTGTGACAGAGTTCTATGGCTACACCTTC.

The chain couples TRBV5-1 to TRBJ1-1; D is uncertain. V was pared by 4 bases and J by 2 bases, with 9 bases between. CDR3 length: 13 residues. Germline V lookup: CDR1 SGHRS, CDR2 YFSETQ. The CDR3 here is CASSVDRNTEAFF. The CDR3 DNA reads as TGCGCCAGCAGCGTGGACCGAAACACTGAAGCTTTCTTT.

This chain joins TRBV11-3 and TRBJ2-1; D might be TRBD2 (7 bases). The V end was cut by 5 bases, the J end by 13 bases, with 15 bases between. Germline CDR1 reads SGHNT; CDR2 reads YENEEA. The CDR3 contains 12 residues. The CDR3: CASSLGAGAQFF. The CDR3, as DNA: TGTGCCAGCAGCCTTGGGGCGGGGGCTCAGTTCTTC.

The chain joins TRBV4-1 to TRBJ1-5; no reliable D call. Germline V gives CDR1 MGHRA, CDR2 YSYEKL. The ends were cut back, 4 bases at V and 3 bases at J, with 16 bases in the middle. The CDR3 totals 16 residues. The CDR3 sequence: CASSLSGPRVNQPQHF. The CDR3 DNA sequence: TGCGCCAGCAGCCTTTCCGGGCCTAGAGTCAATCAGCCCCAGCATTTT.

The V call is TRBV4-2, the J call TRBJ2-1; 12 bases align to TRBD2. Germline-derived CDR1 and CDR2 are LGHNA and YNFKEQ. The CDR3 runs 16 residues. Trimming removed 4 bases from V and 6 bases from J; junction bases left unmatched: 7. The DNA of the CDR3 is TGTGCCAGCAGCCTCTCCGGGACTAGCGGGTTCAATGAGCAGTTCTTC. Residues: CASSLSGTSGFNEQFF.

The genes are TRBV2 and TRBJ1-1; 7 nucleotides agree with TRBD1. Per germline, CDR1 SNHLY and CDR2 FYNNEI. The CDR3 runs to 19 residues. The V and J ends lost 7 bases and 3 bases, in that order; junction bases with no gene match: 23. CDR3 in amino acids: CASISGLTGSQRGDTEAFF. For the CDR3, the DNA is TGTGCCAGCATATCGGGGTTGACAGGGAGTCAGCGAGGGGACACTGAAGCTTTCTTT.

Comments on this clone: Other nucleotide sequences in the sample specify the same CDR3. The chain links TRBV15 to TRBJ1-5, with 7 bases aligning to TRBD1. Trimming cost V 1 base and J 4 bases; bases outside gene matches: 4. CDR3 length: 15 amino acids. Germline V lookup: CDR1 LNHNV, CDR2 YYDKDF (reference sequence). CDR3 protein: CATSRGQGGNQPQHF. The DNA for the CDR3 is TGTGCCACCAGCAGAGGGCAGGGGGGTAATCAGCCCCAGCATTTT. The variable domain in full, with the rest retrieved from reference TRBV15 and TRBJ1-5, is DAMVIQNPRYQVTQFGKPVTLSCSQTLNHNVMYWYQQKSSQAPKLLFHYYDKDFNNEADTPDNFQSRRPNTSFCFLDIRSPGLGDTAMYLCATSRGQGGNQPQHFGDGTRLSIL.

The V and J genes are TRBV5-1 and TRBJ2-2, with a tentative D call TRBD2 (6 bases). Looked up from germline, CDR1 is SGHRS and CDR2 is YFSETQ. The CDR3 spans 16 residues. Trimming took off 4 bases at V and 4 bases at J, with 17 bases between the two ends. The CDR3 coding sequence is TGCGCCAGCAGCCCAAACCTAGCGCCAAGCACCGGGGAGCTGTTTTTT. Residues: CASSPNLAPSTGELFF.

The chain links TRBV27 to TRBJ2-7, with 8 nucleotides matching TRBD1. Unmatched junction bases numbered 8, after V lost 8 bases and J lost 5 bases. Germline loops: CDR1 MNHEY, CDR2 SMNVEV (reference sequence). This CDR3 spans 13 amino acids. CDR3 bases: TGTGCCAGCCGGGGACAGGAGCTGCACGAGCAGTACTTC. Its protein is CASRGQELHEQYF.

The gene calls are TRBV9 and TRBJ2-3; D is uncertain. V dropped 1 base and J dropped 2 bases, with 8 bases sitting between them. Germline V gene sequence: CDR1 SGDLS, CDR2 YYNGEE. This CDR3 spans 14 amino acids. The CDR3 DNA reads TGTGCCAGCAGCGTACTAGGGCCCACAGATACGCAGTATTTT. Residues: CASSVLGPTDTQYF.